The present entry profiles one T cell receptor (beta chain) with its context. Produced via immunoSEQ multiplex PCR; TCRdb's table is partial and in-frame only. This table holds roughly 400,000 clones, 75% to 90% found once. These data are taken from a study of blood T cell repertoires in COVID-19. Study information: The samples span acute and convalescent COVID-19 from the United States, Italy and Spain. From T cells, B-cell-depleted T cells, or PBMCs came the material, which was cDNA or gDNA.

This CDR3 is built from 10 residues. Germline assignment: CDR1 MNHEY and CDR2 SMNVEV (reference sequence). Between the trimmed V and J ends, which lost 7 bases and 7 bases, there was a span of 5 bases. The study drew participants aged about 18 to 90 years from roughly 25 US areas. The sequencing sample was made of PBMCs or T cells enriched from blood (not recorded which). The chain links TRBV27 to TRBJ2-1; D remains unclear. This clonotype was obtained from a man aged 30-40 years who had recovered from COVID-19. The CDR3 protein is CASTVNEQFF. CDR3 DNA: TGTGCCAGCACCGTAAATGAGCAGTTCTTC.